This T cell receptor (beta chain) was observed in a study of ipilimumab plus nivolumab after autologous stem cell transplantation. The CDR3 has 14 amino acids. V was shortened by 3 bases and J by 0 bases, with 9 bases between the two germline ends. Per the germline V gene, CDR1 is SEHNR and CDR2 is FQNEAQ (reference sequence). Patients received nivolumab 3 mg/kg at weeks 1, 4, 7, 10, then fortnightly to week 26. Clones were read by immunoSEQ multiplex PCR, and TCRdb kept only the in-frame ones, dropping some. The table has tens of thousands of clones, 80% to 95% seen once. This clonotype was sampled from a male donor with multiple myeloma. The material was PBMCs, obtained in a trial of ipilimumab plus nivolumab as post-transplant consolidation. This chain links TRBV7-9 with TRBJ2-7; perhaps TRBD2 as D (5 bases). Here the CDR3 reads CASSFAGSSYEQYF. The CDR3 nucleotides are TGTGCCAGCAGCTTCGCGGGCAGCTCCTACGAGCAGTACTTC.